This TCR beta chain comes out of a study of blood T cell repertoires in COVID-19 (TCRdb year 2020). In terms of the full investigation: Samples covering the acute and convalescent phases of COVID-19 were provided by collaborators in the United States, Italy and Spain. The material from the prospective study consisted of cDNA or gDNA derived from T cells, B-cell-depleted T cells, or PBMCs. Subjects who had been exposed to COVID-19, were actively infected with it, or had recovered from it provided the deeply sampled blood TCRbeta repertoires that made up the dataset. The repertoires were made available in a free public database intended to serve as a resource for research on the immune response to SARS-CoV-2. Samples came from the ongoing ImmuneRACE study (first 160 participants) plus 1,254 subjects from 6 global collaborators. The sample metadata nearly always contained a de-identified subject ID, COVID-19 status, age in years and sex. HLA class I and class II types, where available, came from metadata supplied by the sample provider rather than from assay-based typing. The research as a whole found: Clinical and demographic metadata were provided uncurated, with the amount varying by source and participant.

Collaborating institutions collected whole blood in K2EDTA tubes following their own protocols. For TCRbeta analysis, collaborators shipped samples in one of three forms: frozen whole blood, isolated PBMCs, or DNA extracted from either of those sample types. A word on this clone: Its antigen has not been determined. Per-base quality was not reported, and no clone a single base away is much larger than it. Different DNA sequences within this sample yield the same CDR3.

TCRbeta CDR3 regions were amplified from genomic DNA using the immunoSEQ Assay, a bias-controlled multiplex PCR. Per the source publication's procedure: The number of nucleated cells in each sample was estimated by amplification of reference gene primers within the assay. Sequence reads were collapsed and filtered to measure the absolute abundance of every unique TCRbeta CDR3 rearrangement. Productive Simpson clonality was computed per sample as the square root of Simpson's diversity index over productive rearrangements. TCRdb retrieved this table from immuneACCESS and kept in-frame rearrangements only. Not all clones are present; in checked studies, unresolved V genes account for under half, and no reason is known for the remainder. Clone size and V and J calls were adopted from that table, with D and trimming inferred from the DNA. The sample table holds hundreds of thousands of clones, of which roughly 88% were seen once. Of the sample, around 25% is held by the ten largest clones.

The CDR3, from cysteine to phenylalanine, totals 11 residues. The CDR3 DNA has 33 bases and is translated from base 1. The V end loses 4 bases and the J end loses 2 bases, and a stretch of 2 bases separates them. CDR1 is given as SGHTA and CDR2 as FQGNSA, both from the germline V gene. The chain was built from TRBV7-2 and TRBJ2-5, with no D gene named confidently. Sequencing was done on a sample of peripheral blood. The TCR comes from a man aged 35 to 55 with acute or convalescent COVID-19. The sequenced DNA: TGTGCCAGCAGCTCTCAAGAGACCCAGTACTTC. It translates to CASSSQETQYF.